Listed here are 19 T cell receptor beta chains from one sample, sequenced in a study of T cell responses to AZD1222 COVID-19 vaccine. Sequenced by immunoSEQ multiplex PCR; TCRdb stores in-frame clones only, minus some. The profile shows 100,000 to 150,000 clones, around nine tenths of them singletons. The material sequenced was peripheral blood, taken 28 days after the second dose of the MenACWY control vaccine. These receptors were collected from an adult who received the MenACWY meningococcal vaccine as a control.

The chain has TRBV19 and TRBJ2-2, with D perhaps TRBD1 or TRBD2 (5 bases each). V lost 2 bases and J 5 bases, leaving 24 bases between the germline ends. The CDR3 is 19 amino acids. CDR1 is LNHDA and CDR2 is SQIVND in the germline V gene (reference sequence). Written as DNA, the CDR3 is TGTGCCAGTAGTATATTCCGGAAGGGGACCGCCATTGCTACCGGGGAGCTGTTTTTT. It yields the protein CASSIFRKGTAIATGELFF.

The chain recombines TRBV7-3 with TRBJ1-5; a weak D match, TRBD1 (5 bases). Trimming shortened V by 8 bases and J by 5 bases, and 13 bases separated the two germline ends. The CDR3 spans 13 residues. CDR1 is SGHTA and CDR2 is FQGTGA in the germline V gene. The CDR3 sequence: CASSPDRYQPQHF. CDR3 DNA: TGTGCCAGCTCCCCCGACAGATATCAGCCCCAGCATTTT. Variable domain in full (rest from reference TRBV7-3 and TRBJ1-5): GAGVSQTPSNKVTEKGKYVELRCDPISGHTALYWYRQSLGQGPEFLIYFQGTGAADDSGLPNDRFFAVRPEGSVSTLKIQRTERGDSAVYLCASSPDRYQPQHFGDGTRLSIL.

Of note for this clone: Additional DNA sequences in this sample encode the identical CDR3. This chain joins TRBV5-6 and TRBJ1-4; no clear D gene. The germline V gene has CDR1 SGHDT and CDR2 YYEEEE. V was clipped by 0 bases and J by 7 bases, with 1 base between them. The CDR3 runs 11 residues. This CDR3 reads CASSLGEKLFF. CDR3 DNA sequence: TGTGCCAGCAGCTTGGGTGAAAAACTGTTTTTT. Supplemented by reference TRBV5-6 and TRBJ1-4, the full variable domain reads DAGVTQSPTHLIKTRGQQVTLRCSPKSGHDTVSWYQQALGQGPQFIFQYYEEEERQRGNFPDRFSGHQFPNYSSELNVNALLLGDSALYLCASSLGEKLFFGSGTQLSVL.

The table lists this clone with a count of one. V is TRBV5-4 and J is TRBJ2-1; 10 bases are shared with TRBD2. J gave up 2 bases and V 0 bases, and 5 bases lay outside the gene matches. Germline CDR1 is SGHNT and CDR2 is YYREEE (reference sequence). The CDR3 extends over 17 amino acids. CDR3 coding DNA: TGTGCCAGCAGCTTGGATTTTGGACTAGCGGCCTACAATGAGCAGTTCTTC. The encoded protein is CASSLDFGLAAYNEQFF.

This chain uses TRBV6-2 or TRBV6-3 with TRBJ1-2; 10 nucleotides align to TRBD1. Germline V gives CDR1 MNHEY, CDR2 SVGEGT. This CDR3 is 12 amino acids long. V gave up 4 bases and J gave up 8 bases; unmatched junction bases: 1. CDR3 protein: CASSSTGGGYTF. CDR3 in DNA: TGTGCCAGCAGTTCGACAGGGGGCGGCTACACCTTC.

This clone was seen once. The V and J genes are TRBV6-4 and TRBJ2-7; 9 bases map to TRBD2. This CDR3 spans 16 amino acids. V lost 0 bases to trimming and J lost 4 bases; unmatched junction nucleotides: 7. Germline assignment: CDR1 MRHNA and CDR2 SNTAGT. The CDR3 DNA follows: TGTGCCAGCAGTGACTCCGAAGCGGGGGGTCCGTACGAGCAGTACGTC. Protein product: CASSDSEAGGPYEQYV.

The chain has TRBV6-1 and TRBJ1-2, with D perhaps matching TRBD1 (5 bases). This CDR3 comprises 15 residues. CDR1 and CDR2 (germline): MNHNS, SASEGT. V lost 3 bases to trimming and J lost 4 bases, with 15 bases between them. For the CDR3, the DNA is TGTGCCAGCAGTGAGCAGGGCGGGTCTAGCTATGGCTACACCTTC. Protein product: CASSEQGGSSYGYTF.

The genes are TRBV19 and TRBJ2-7; 8 nucleotides agree with TRBD2. Germline V gives CDR1 LNHDA, CDR2 SQIVND (reference sequence). With V trimmed by 3 bases and J by 4 bases, 8 bases remained unmatched. The CDR3 spans 15 residues. CDR3 bases: TGTGCCAGTAGTATCTCAGCGGGAGTAGTGTACGAGCAGTACTTC. This gives the protein CASSISAGVVYEQYF.

The genes are TRBV28 and TRBJ1-1; D might be TRBD1 (5 bases). Germline V gene data show CDR1 as MDHEN and CDR2 as SYDVKM. Trimming pared 3 bases from V and 3 bases from J, leaving 8 bases between. CDR3 length equals 13 residues. The DNA of the CDR3 is TGTGCCAGCAGTTTTGACAGATACACTGAAGCTTTCTTT. This gives the protein CASSFDRYTEAFF.

The V gene is TRBV11-3, the J gene TRBJ1-4, with 11 bases matching TRBD1. V was clipped by 4 bases and J by 13 bases; unmatched bases: 8. Germline-derived CDR1 and CDR2 are SGHNT and YENEEA. This CDR3 comprises 14 residues. The CDR3 spells CASSSGTGGGSLFF. The CDR3 bases are TGTGCCAGCAGCTCCGGGACAGGGGGTGGGTCACTGTTTTTT. The whole variable domain, remainder taken from reference TRBV11-3 and TRBJ1-4, is EAGVVQSPRYKIIEKKQPVAFWCNPISGHNTLYWYLQNLGQGPELLIRYENEEAVDDSQLPKDRFSAERLKGVDSTLKIQPAELGDSAVYLCASSSGTGGGSLFFGSGTQLSVL.

In DNA, the CDR3 is TGTGCCAGCTCAAACGGGCAGCCCTACGAGCAGTACTTC. Translated: CASSNGQPYEQYF. V and J are TRBV18 and TRBJ2-7; no clear D gene. CDR3 length equals 13 residues. The V end was cut by 5 bases, the J end by 2 bases, with 10 bases between. Germline V gives CDR1 KGHSH, CDR2 LQKENI. The full variable domain, its missing parts supplied by reference TRBV18 and TRBJ2-7, is NAGVMQNPRHLVRRRGQEARLRCSPMKGHSHVYWYRQLPEEGLKFMVYLQKENIIDESGMPKERFSAEFPKEGPSILRIQQVVRGDSAAYFCASSNGQPYEQYFGPGTRLTVT.

J is TRBJ2-7 and V is TRBV5-1; 14 bases align to TRBD2. Trimming at V came to 4 bases and at J to 4 bases, leaving 4 bases not matched to a gene. The CDR3 loop spans 15 amino acids. CDR1 is SGHRS and CDR2 is YFSETQ in the germline V gene. The CDR3 here is CASSGRLAGGYEQYF. In nucleotides, the CDR3 is TGCGCCAGCAGCGGCCGACTAGCGGGAGGGTACGAGCAGTACTTC.

This sequence joins TRBV15 and TRBJ2-5; no reliable D call. This CDR3 has 14 residues. CDR1 and CDR2 from the germline V gene are LNHNV and YYDKDF (reference sequence). Between the trimmed V and J ends, which lost 5 bases and 5 bases, there was a span of 15 bases. CDR3 sequence (DNA): TGTGCCACCAGCGTCCTTTCGGCCGTGGAGACCCAGTACTTC. Its translation is CATSVLSAVETQYF. Together with reference TRBV15 and TRBJ2-5, the CDR3 gives the full variable domain: DAMVIQNPRYQVTQFGKPVTLSCSQTLNHNVMYWYQQKSSQAPKLLFHYYDKDFNNEADTPDNFQSRRPNTSFCFLDIRSPGLGDTAMYLCATSVLSAVETQYFGPGTRLLVL.

The V call is TRBV15, the J call TRBJ1-4, with 7 bases matching TRBD1. Unmatched junction bases numbered 14, after V lost 2 bases and J lost 8 bases. The CDR3 has 17 residues. Germline CDR1 is LNHNV and CDR2 is YYDKDF (reference sequence). The CDR3 spells CATSRQRLTGLFEKLFF. The CDR3 nucleotides read TGTGCCACCAGCAGACAACGCCTGACAGGGCTTTTCGAAAAACTGTTTTTT.

This chain connects TRBV5-1 to TRBJ2-5, with TRBD1 matching 8 bases. This CDR3 is 16 amino acids long. The germline CDR1 and CDR2 sequences are SGHRS and YFSETQ. Trimming took 0 bases from V and 3 from J; bases not matched to a gene: 7. In DNA, the CDR3 is TGCGCCAGCAGCTTGGTGGGCAGGGGGCCGGAAGAGACCCAGTACTTC. It specifies CASSLVGRGPEETQYF.

The rearrangement links TRBV9 to TRBJ2-2; no reliable D call. The CDR3 totals 14 residues. Trimming took off 5 bases at V and 0 bases at J, with 8 bases between the two ends. The germline gives CDR1 SGDLS, CDR2 YYNGEE. The CDR3 nucleotides read TGTGCCAGCAGGGCCGCCTCGAACACCGGGGAGCTGTTTTTT. This sequence encodes CASRAASNTGELFF.

This chain uses TRBV5-1 with TRBJ1-3; no firm D call. The CDR3 is 14 amino acids. The germline V gene encodes CDR1 SGHRS and CDR2 YFSETQ. The V and J ends lost 0 bases and 0 bases respectively, with 4 bases between them. The CDR3 DNA reads as TGCGCCAGCAGCTTGGCAGGCTCTGGAAACACCATATATTTT. It codes for CASSLAGSGNTIYF.

This chain joins TRBV28 and TRBJ1-2, with 10 positions matching TRBD1. Germline CDR1 and CDR2: MDHEN and SYDVKM. The CDR3 loop spans 15 amino acids. With V trimmed by 6 bases and J by 6 bases, 10 bases remained unmatched. CDR3 sequence (DNA): TGTGCCAGCAGGCGCCCCCTCGGGACAGGGGATGGCTACACCTTC. Residues: CASRRPLGTGDGYTF.

The chain recombines TRBV5-1 with TRBJ1-2; D remains unclear. This CDR3 comprises 13 residues. Trimming took 0 bases from V and 2 from J, leaving 5 bases between them. The germline gives CDR1 SGHRS, CDR2 YFSETQ. This chain's CDR3 is CASSLDGNYGYTF. CDR3 nucleotides: TGCGCCAGCAGCTTGGACGGAAACTATGGCTACACCTTC.